This T cell receptor beta chain was found in a study of cytomegalovirus exposure and HLA in healthy donors listed by TCRdb under 2017. As for the study more broadly: According to a later analysis, one platform produced both the roughly 120 validation repertoires and the approximately 670 repertoires of the first cohort. The aim of the study was to test whether cataloging public T cell receptors could identify signatures of past pathogen exposure. A separate validation cohort of 100 to 150 different subjects was used in addition to the roughly 640-subject first cohort. To predict cytomegalovirus infection status, the study combined high-throughput TCR immunosequencing, statistical association of individual TCRs with disease status, and machine learning. General study outcomes and caveats: The study listed 164 TCR beta chains as associated with cytomegalovirus. Most TCR sequences were observed very rarely across donors, whereas some public TCRs were present in many individuals. A few of the identified cytomegalovirus-associated TCR beta chains were confirmed in vitro to be specific for cytomegalovirus antigens. The classifier was reported to diagnose cytomegalovirus status with high specificity and sensitivity in both the original cohort and the validation cohort. Subsequent analysis determined that TCRs grouped into clusters in the first cohort also showed a tendency toward co-occurrence across the 120 or so validation repertoires, and about 94% of cluster scores exceeded 0. The authors suggested that the approach could potentially be extended to other disease states and immunological phenotypes. A later analysis lacked HLA typing for the validation cohort, so it scored co-occurrence in that cohort across all 120 repertoires.

A note on this clone: Its binding antigen is unknown. Within one base of it there is no much larger clone, and no base qualities were kept.

Donors formed part of the validation cohort, which comprised over a hundred subjects and was distinct from the first cohort of fewer than 750 subjects. V was cut back by 4 bases and J by 4 bases, leaving a gap of 13 bases between them. CDR1 SEHNR and CDR2 FQNEAQ are derived from the germline V gene (reference sequence). The CDR3 has 14 amino acids, counting the end cysteine and phenylalanine. Only CDR3 DNA is held: 42 bases, read in frame from base 1. Library prep was done by the immunoSEQ multiplex PCR assay. Per the original workflow: A statistical classification framework was developed to diagnose cytomegalovirus status using the catalog of TCR beta chain sequences. TCRdb re-hosts the immuneACCESS table, in-frame sequences only. Its copies lack some clones; in the studies checked, an unresolved V gene accounts for under half of them, and the cause for the rest is not known. Clone size and the V and J calls come from that table; the DNA yielded D and trimming. The sample data list about 180,000 clones, and roughly nine tenths of these were observed just once. In total, the top ten clones hold roughly 2.7% of the sample.

The chain links TRBV7-9 with TRBJ1-1; TRBD1 is a possible D gene, resting on 6 matching bases. The sequencing input was PBMCs. This TCR was sampled from a man between 18 and 35 years old in good health and CMV-seropositive. The CDR3 here reads CASSWQGMGTEAFF. The nucleotides are TGTGCCAGCAGCTGGCAGGGGATGGGCACTGAAGCTTTCTTT.